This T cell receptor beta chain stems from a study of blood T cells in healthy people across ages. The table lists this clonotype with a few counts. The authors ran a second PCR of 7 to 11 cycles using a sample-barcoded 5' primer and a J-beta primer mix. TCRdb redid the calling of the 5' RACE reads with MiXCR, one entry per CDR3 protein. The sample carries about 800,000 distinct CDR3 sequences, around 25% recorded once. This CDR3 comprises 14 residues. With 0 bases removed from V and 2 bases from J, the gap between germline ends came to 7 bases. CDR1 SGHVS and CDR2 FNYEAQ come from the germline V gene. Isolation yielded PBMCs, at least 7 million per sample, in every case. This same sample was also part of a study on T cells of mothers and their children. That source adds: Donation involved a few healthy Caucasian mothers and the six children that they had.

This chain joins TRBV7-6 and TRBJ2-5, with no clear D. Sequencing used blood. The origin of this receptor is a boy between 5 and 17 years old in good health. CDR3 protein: CASSLATFQETQYF. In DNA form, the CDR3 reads TGTGCCAGCAGCTTAGCTACTTTTCAAGAGACCCAGTACTTC.